This T cell receptor (beta chain) was identified during a study of quantifying T cell responses using KT2 cells. Overall study context: RNA was reverse transcribed with TCR alpha and beta constant-region primers. The second PCR ran as a qPCR until a predetermined fluorescence threshold was reached.

This clonotype was seen many times. V lost 3 bases, J lost 5 bases, and 11 bases stayed unmatched. The CDR3 contains 17 residues. The germline CDR1 and CDR2 sequences are KGHSH and LQKENI. A range of KT2-to-PBMC ratios was made using fixed PBMC numbers. Each cDNA got a UMI-containing oligo ligated at its 3' end. The first PCR ran 4 to 5 cycles with an equimolar RC1.1 and RC1.2 beta primer mix. TCRdb used MiXCR to reprocess the UMI-ligation and nested PCR reads, holding one entry per CDR3 protein. The sample lists about 50,000 distinct CDR3 sequences; roughly 11% were seen once. The TCR comes from a human donor. This chain uses TRBV18 with TRBJ2-1; TRBD2 agrees at 9 bases. The sample was PBMCs spiked with cells of the T cell clone KT2. CDR3 nucleotides: TGTGCCAGCTCACCTCCTCCTTCTAGCGGGGAGAACAATGAGCAGTTCTTC. It translates to CASSPPPSSGENNEQFF.